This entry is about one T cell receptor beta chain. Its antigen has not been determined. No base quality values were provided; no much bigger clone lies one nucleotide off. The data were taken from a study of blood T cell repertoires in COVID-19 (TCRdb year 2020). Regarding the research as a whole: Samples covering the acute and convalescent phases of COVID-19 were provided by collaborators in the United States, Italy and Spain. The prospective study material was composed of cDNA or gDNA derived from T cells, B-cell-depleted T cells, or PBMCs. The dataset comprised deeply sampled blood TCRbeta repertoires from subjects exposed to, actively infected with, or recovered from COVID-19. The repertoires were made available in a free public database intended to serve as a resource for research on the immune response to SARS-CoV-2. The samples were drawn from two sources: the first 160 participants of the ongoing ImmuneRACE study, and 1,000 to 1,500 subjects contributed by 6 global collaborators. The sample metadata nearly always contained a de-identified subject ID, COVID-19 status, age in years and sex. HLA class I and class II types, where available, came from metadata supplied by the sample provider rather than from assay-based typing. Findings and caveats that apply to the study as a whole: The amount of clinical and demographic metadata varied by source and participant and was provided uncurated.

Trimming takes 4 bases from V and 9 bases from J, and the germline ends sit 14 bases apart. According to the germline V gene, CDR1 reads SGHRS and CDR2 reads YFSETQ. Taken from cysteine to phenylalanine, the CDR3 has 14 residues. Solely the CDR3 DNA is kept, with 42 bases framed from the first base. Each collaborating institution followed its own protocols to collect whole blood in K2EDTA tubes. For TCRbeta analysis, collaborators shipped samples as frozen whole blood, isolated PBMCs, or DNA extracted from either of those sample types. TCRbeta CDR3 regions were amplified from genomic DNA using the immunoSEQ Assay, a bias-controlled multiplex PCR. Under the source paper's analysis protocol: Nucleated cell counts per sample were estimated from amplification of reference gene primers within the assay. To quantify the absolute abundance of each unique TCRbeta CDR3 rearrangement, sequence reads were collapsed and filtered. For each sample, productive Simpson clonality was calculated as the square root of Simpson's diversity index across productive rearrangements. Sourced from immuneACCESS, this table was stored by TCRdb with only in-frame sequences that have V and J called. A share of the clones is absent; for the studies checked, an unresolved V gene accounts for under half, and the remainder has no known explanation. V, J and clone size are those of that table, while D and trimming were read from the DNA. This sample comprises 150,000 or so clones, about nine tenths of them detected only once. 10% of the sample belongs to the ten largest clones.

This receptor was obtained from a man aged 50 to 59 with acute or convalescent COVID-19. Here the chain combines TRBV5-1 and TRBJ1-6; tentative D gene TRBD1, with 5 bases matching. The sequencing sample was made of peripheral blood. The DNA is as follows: TGCGCCAGCAGCCCCACCGCGGGGGTTTCACCCCTCCACTTT. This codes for CASSPTAGVSPLHF.